Following are 13 T cell receptor beta chains from one sample sequenced in a study of T-cell reconstitution after alpha-beta-depleted transplantation in children (dated by TCRdb to about 2016). Libraries were made using PCR. TCRdb records Illumina HiSeq 2500 as the sequencer. TCR libraries were prepared with molecular barcoding, using unique molecular identifiers to normalize TCRbeta repertoire quantification. Using fastp trimming at Q25 and MiXCR clonotype assembly, TCRdb reanalyzed the public sequencing data and kept in-frame beta chains. CDR3 protein duplicates are merged, each entry listing the most common genes and DNA. The sample table records 280,000 or so distinct CDR3 sequences; under 14% of these occur just once. The ten largest account for around 24% of the sample. The intended sense of this specimen's treatment or condition label: allogeneic hematopoietic cell transplantation with graft depleted of TCRalphabeta T cells and CD19 B cells.

The sample was peripheral blood, taken 180 days after TCRalphabeta/CD19-depleted stem cell transplant. The receptors derive from a male patient between 2 and 10 years old who had a stem cell transplant for chronic granulomatous disease, so the T cells may come from the graft donor.

This clonotype has a count of ten or more. The V and J genes are TRBV12-3 or TRBV12-4 and TRBJ2-1, with D perhaps given as TRBD1 or TRBD2 (5 bases each). The V and J ends lost 4 bases and 5 bases respectively, with 12 bases between them. This CDR3 spans 14 amino acids. The CDR3 coding sequence is TGTGCCAGCAGTTCCCGGGACGGAGACAATGAGCAGTTCTTC. Its translation: CASSSRDGDNEQFF.

This clonotype has at least ten counts. The rearrangement uses TRBV2 and TRBJ2-2, with D possibly matching TRBD2 (6 bases). Germline V gene lookup returns CDR1 SNHLY and CDR2 FYNNEI. The ends were cut back, 8 bases at V and 5 bases at J, with 18 bases in the middle. The CDR3 runs to 15 residues. The CDR3 sequence: CASRPFSGTTGELFF. In DNA, the CDR3 is TGTGCCAGCCGTCCATTTAGCGGCACTACCGGGGAGCTGTTTTTT.

With regard to this clonotype: A read error may explain this, as a much larger clone is one base away. This is likely a read error, given that the CDR3 carries no conserved phenylalanine or tryptophan at its end. V and J are TRBV15 and TRBJ2-1; a weak D match, TRBD2 (5 bases). Trimming left V 0 bases short and J 6 bases short, with 15 bases between. The germline V gene encodes CDR1 LNHNV and CDR2 YYDKDF (reference sequence). The CDR3 is 16 amino acids. CDR3 sequence: CATSRDGLLMGNEQFS. In DNA, the CDR3 is TGTGCCACCAGCAGAGATGGACTCCTCATGGGCAATGAGCAGTTCTCC.

In this sample, this clonotype turned up many times. J is TRBJ2-7 and V is TRBV20-1; 7 nucleotides line up with TRBD2. Germline assignment: CDR1 DFQATT and CDR2 SNEGSKA (reference sequence). The CDR3 totals 16 residues. The J segment lost 5 bases and the V segment lost 0 bases, leaving 13 bases of the junction unmatched. The CDR3 protein is CSARDPVAGEIDEQYF. The CDR3 region has the DNA TGCAGTGCTAGAGATCCGGTGGCGGGAGAGATCGACGAGCAGTACTTC.

Many counts were recorded for this clonotype. The rearrangement uses TRBV10-3 and TRBJ1-3; D is unclear. Per germline, CDR1 ENHRY and CDR2 SYGVKD. This CDR3 contains 16 residues. Trimming cost V 0 bases and J 2 bases, with 11 bases left between them. CDR3 protein: CAISESGLIAGNTIYF. CDR3 sequence (DNA): TGTGCCATCAGTGAGTCAGGCCTGATCGCTGGAAACACCATATATTTT.

This clonotype was detected only once. With a much larger clone just one base away, this may be a read error. The chain couples TRBV6-2 or TRBV6-3 to TRBJ2-1; possible D gene TRBD2, 7 bases. The CDR3 contains 15 residues. CDR1 is MNHEY, CDR2 SVGEGT, per germline. Between the trimmed V and J ends, which lost 7 bases and 0 bases, there was a span of 13 bases. CDR3 region: CASTRGGGSYNEQFF. Written as DNA, the CDR3 is TGTGCCAGCACCCGGGGAGGGGGCTCCTACAATGAGCAGTTCTTC.

This clonotype was picked up many times. V usage is TRBV24-1 and J usage is TRBJ2-1; 9 positions match TRBD1. CDR3 length equals 16 residues. V lost 4 bases, J lost 6 bases, and 9 bases stayed unmatched. Looked up from germline, CDR1 is KGHDR and CDR2 is SFDVKD. The chain's CDR3 is CATSEGGTGRGNEQFF. DNA for the CDR3: TGTGCCACCAGTGAGGGAGGGACAGGGAGGGGCAATGAGCAGTTCTTC.

Ten or more counts support this clonotype. The V gene is TRBV7-6, the J gene TRBJ2-5; no firm D call. The germline gives CDR1 SGHVS, CDR2 FNYEAQ. Trimming shortened V by 5 bases and J by 4 bases, and 8 bases separated the two germline ends. The CDR3 covers 12 residues. The CDR3 loop is CASSQTVETQYF. As DNA, the CDR3 is TGTGCCAGCAGCCAAACCGTAGAGACCCAGTACTTC.

This clonotype was seen repeatedly, ten times or more. The chain has TRBV29-1 and TRBJ2-2, with D hard to call. Germline values: CDR1 SQVTM, CDR2 ANQGSEA. This CDR3 has 11 amino acids. The V end was cut by 7 bases, the J end by 7 bases, with 10 bases between. The CDR3 sequence is CSAVEVGELFF. The DNA of the CDR3 is TGCAGCGCAGTCGAGGTCGGGGAGCTGTTTTTT.

This clonotype was recorded at least ten times. Its ends do not fully match the called genes, so a read error is possible. The chain recombines TRBV6-2 or TRBV6-3 with TRBJ2-5, with TRBD2 as a possible D gene (7 bases). The CDR3 is made up of 11 amino acids. Germline CDR1 and CDR2: MNHEY and SVGEGT. CDR3 sequence: CASSLGGGLLF. In DNA form, the CDR3 reads TGTGCCAGCAGCCTAGGGGGGGGCCTTCTTTTC.

The table lists this clonotype with many counts. The V call is TRBV2, the J call TRBJ2-2, with 10 bases aligning to TRBD1. After removal of 9 bases from V and 4 bases from J, the junction contained 2 bases not matched to a gene. Germline-derived CDR1 and CDR2 are SNHLY and FYNNEI. The CDR3 extends over 13 amino acids. DNA for the CDR3: TGTGCCAGAGGGACAGGGGTCACCGGGGAGCTGTTTTTT. Translation gives CARGTGVTGELFF.

Many counts were recorded for this clonotype. The chain links TRBV29-1 to TRBJ2-2, with D perhaps assigned TRBD1 or TRBD2 (5 bases each). CDR1 is SQVTM and CDR2 is ANQGSEA in the germline V gene. Trimming shortened V by 5 bases and J by 6 bases, and 25 bases separated the two germline ends. CDR3 length: 17 residues. The CDR3 protein is CSVPGEGAALRAGELFF. CDR3 bases: TGCAGCGTTCCCGGGGAAGGGGCAGCCTTAAGGGCCGGGGAGCTGTTTTTT.

J is TRBJ2-2 and V is TRBV4-1; possibly TRBD1 or TRBD2 for D (6 bases each). Trimming removed 4 bases at V and 7 bases at J, with 13 bases between. The CDR3 is 14 amino acids. CDR1 is MGHRA, CDR2 YSYEKL, per germline. CDR3 in DNA: TGCGCCAGCAGCCGTCCGGGGGCGGGCGGGGAGCTGTTTTTT. This codes for CASSRPGAGGELFF.